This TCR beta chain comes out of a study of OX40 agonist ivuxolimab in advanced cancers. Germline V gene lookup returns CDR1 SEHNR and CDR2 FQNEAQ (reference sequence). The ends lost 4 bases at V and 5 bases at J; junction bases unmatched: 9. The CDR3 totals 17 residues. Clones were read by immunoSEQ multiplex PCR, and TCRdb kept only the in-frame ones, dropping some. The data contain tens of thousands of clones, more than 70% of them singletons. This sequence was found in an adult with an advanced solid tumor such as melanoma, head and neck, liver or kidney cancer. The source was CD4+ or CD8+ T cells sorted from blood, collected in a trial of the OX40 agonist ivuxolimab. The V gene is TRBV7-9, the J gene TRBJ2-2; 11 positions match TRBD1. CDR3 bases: TGTGCCAGCAGCTCTCGGTCCGGGACAGGGGGGACCGGGGAGCTGTTTTTT. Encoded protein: CASSSRSGTGGTGELFF.